Below, 26 T cell receptor beta chains from the same sample are listed, as sequenced in a study of blood T cell repertoires in COVID-19 (dated by TCRdb to the early 2020s). The library was generated by the immunoSEQ multiplex PCR assay. As stored in TCRdb, this immuneACCESS dataset retains in-frame rearrangements with V and J assigned. A fraction of the clones does not appear; measured against another copy, unresolved V genes explain less than half of the discrepancy, and the remainder lacks a known reason. In this sample the table shows around 270,000 clones, 84% of which occur a single time. The top ten clonotypes cover 1.5% of the sample. The sample comprised peripheral blood. These receptors all come from a woman between 40 and 55 years old who had recovered from COVID-19.

The V call is TRBV24-1, the J call TRBJ2-3; TRBD2 aligns across 12 bases. Germline CDR1 KGHDR, CDR2 SFDVKD. The V and J ends lost 4 bases and 4 bases, in that order; junction bases with no gene match: 5. This CDR3 region has 16 residues. CDR3 sequence: CATSDPSGGAADTQYF. CDR3 DNA: TGTGCCACCAGTGACCCTAGCGGGGGGGCTGCAGATACGCAGTATTTT.

The gene calls are TRBV5-1 and TRBJ2-5; D is unresolved. CDR1 and CDR2 (germline): SGHRS, YFSETQ. V lost 1 base to trimming and J lost 4 bases, with 8 bases between them. The CDR3 loop spans 13 amino acids. The CDR3 sequence is CASSLSFRETQYF. CDR3 DNA sequence: TGCGCCAGCAGCTTGTCTTTCCGAGAGACCCAGTACTTC.

The CDR3 bases are TGTGCCAGCAGCTTTTCGGACAGGGGGGCCTACGAGCAGTACTTC. Protein product: CASSFSDRGAYEQYF. The chain uses TRBV6-5 and TRBJ2-7; TRBD1 agrees at 10 bases. J gave up 2 bases and V 6 bases, and 7 bases lay outside the gene matches. CDR1 and CDR2 from the germline V gene are MNHEY and SVGAGI. The CDR3 runs 15 residues.

The chain couples TRBV28 to TRBJ1-2, with D possibly TRBD1 on 6 matching bases. Germline values: CDR1 MDHEN, CDR2 SYDVKM. The CDR3 length is 12 residues. Trimming stripped 5 bases from V and 4 bases from J, with 8 bases between. CDR3 DNA: TGTGCCAGCAGTGGGACAACCTATGGCTACACCTTC. Residues: CASSGTTYGYTF.

This chain joins TRBV2 and TRBJ2-5; perhaps TRBD2 as D (6 bases). The length of the CDR3 is 14 residues. V gave up 4 bases and J gave up 1 base, with 10 bases separating them. Germline values: CDR1 SNHLY, CDR2 FYNNEI. The chain's CDR3 is CASSGWTTQETQYF. CDR3 sequence (DNA): TGTGCCAGCAGTGGATGGACTACCCAAGAGACCCAGTACTTC.

The CDR3 sequence is CASSSQGHISGNTIYF. The CDR3 DNA is TGTGCCAGCAGTTCCCAGGGACACATTTCGGGAAACACCATATATTTT. This sequence joins TRBV28 and TRBJ1-3; D is possibly TRBD1 (6 bases). CDR1 and CDR2 from the germline V gene are MDHEN and SYDVKM. This CDR3 region has 16 residues. With 4 bases removed from V and 4 bases from J, the gap between germline ends came to 17 bases. Filled out from reference TRBV28 and TRBJ1-3, the complete variable domain reads DVKVTQSSRYLVKRTGEKVFLECVQDMDHENMFWYRQDPGLGLRLIYFSYDVKMKEKGDIPEGYSVSREKKERFSLILESASTNQTSMYLCASSSQGHISGNTIYFGEGSWLTVV.

The genes are TRBV5-6 and TRBJ1-1, with 8 bases that match TRBD1. Germline CDR1 SGHDT, CDR2 YYEEEE. The CDR3 has 17 residues. After removal of 5 bases from V and 1 base from J, the junction contained 13 bases not matched to a gene. The CDR3 coding sequence is TGTGCCAGCAGAGAGATGACAGGGGCCTACGGGAACACTGAAGCTTTCTTT. Encoded protein: CASREMTGAYGNTEAFF.

This chain uses TRBV9 with TRBJ2-7; 8 bases match TRBD1. Per germline, CDR1 SGDLS and CDR2 YYNGEE. With V trimmed by 0 bases and J by 2 bases, 4 bases remained unmatched. The CDR3 runs 15 residues. In nucleotides, the CDR3 is TGTGCCAGCAGCGTAGAATGGGACAGGACCTACGAGCAGTACTTC. This encodes CASSVEWDRTYEQYF.

The CDR3 reads CASSVEDDRTANTIYF. CDR3 bases: TGTGCCAGCAGTGTAGAAGATGACAGGACTGCAAACACCATATATTTT. The chain links TRBV6-1 to TRBJ1-3; weak D call: TRBD1 (6 bases). Germline V CDR1 and CDR2: MNHNS, SASEGT. V was pared by 4 bases and J by 6 bases, with 19 bases between. The CDR3 is 16 residues long.

The chain is built from TRBV2 and TRBJ2-7; D might be TRBD2 (5 bases). The germline V gene encodes CDR1 SNHLY and CDR2 FYNNEI. V shed 6 bases and J shed 12 bases, with 12 bases lying between them. This CDR3 is built from 10 residues. The CDR3 is CASSDYTAYF. The CDR3 DNA sequence: TGTGCCAGCAGCGACTATACCGCGTACTTC. The variable domain in full, completed from reference TRBV2 and TRBJ2-7, reads EPEVTQTPSHQVTQMGQEVILRCVPISNHLYFYWYRQILGQKVEFLVSFYNNEISEKSEIFDDQFSVERPDGSNFTLKIRSTKLEDSAMYFCASSDYTAYFGPGTRLTVT.

The rearrangement joins TRBV7-9 to TRBJ2-5; perhaps TRBD1 as D (7 bases). This CDR3 is built from 14 residues. V was trimmed by 7 bases and J by 4 bases, leaving 16 bases between them. Germline CDR1 SEHNR, CDR2 FQNEAQ (reference sequence). CDR3 amino acids: CASTIQGGAETQYF. The CDR3 DNA reads as TGTGCCAGCACCATCCAGGGGGGTGCAGAGACCCAGTACTTC.

The J gene is TRBJ2-5, the V gene TRBV3-1 (or the pseudogene TRBV3-2), with a possible D match to TRBD2 (7 bases). Deletions cut 4 bases from V and 3 bases from J, with 24 bases between. The CDR3 contains 18 residues. Looked up from germline, CDR1 is LGHDT and CDR2 is YNNKEL (reference sequence). DNA for the CDR3: TGTGCCAGCAGCCCCCCGGTCGGGTTTGGGGGGGGCAAAGAGACCCAGTACTTC. This gives the protein CASSPPVGFGGGKETQYF.

The V gene is TRBV5-1, the J gene TRBJ2-3, with 8 bases lining up with TRBD2. In germline, CDR1 is SGHRS, CDR2 YFSETQ. This CDR3 has 14 amino acids. The trim removed 2 bases at V and 5 bases at J, leaving 4 bases unmatched. The CDR3 here is CASSFSGVIDTQYF. DNA for the CDR3: TGCGCCAGCAGCTTTAGCGGGGTAATAGATACGCAGTATTTT.

This chain's CDR3 is CASSFALSGTRAQHF. In DNA form, the CDR3 reads TGTGCCAGCAGTTTCGCGTTAAGTGGGACTAGGGCCCAGCATTTT. The chain combines TRBV28 with TRBJ1-5, with D possibly being TRBD1 (5 bases). The CDR3 runs 15 residues. Germline-derived CDR1 and CDR2 are MDHEN and SYDVKM. The V and J ends lost 3 bases and 11 bases respectively, with 20 bases between them. The full variable domain, its missing parts supplied by reference TRBV28 and TRBJ1-5, is DVKVTQSSRYLVKRTGEKVFLECVQDMDHENMFWYRQDPGLGLRLIYFSYDVKMKEKGDIPEGYSVSREKKERFSLILESASTNQTSMYLCASSFALSGTRAQHFGDGTRLSIL.

The chain employs TRBV28 and TRBJ2-1; D is perhaps TRBD2 (5 bases). This CDR3 spans 13 amino acids. Germline assignment: CDR1 MDHEN and CDR2 SYDVKM. Deletions cut 6 bases from V and 13 bases from J, with 19 bases between. The CDR3 loop is CASRYYEVGDQFF. The CDR3 nucleotides are TGTGCCAGCAGATATTATGAAGTGGGAGATCAGTTCTTC.

In its sample, this clone was seen once. The rearrangement uses TRBV5-1 and TRBJ1-2; tentatively, D is TRBD1 (6 bases). The germline V gene encodes CDR1 SGHRS and CDR2 YFSETQ. The V end was cut by 4 bases, the J end by 5 bases, with 18 bases between. The CDR3 spans 15 residues. The CDR3 is CASSADSNRVYGYTF. In DNA form, the CDR3 reads TGCGCCAGCAGCGCGGACAGCAATCGGGTGTATGGCTACACCTTC.

The rearrangement joins TRBV5-1 to TRBJ2-1, with TRBD1 matching 9 bases. Germline V gives CDR1 SGHRS, CDR2 YFSETQ. The junction had 12 bases not matched to a gene; V was cut back by 0 bases and J by 8 bases. The CDR3 is 17 residues long. CDR3 in amino acids: CASSLALGTGRADEQFF. The DNA for the CDR3 is TGCGCCAGCAGCTTGGCCTTGGGGACAGGGCGGGCGGATGAGCAGTTCTTC.

This clone has just a few counts. The CDR3 DNA is TGTGCCAGCAGTGAAAGGAGGGACCAGCCCCAGCATTTT. Translated, it gives CASSERRDQPQHF. V gene TRBV6-1 combines with J gene TRBJ1-5, with D possibly matching TRBD1 (5 bases). There are 13 residues in the CDR3. Trimming took off 2 bases at V and 7 bases at J, with 9 bases between the two ends. CDR1 is MNHNS and CDR2 is SASEGT in the germline V gene.

This clone was seen many times. This chain joins TRBV7-8 and TRBJ1-5; 7 bases line up with TRBD1. The germline V gene encodes CDR1 SGHVS and CDR2 FQNEAQ. Trimming took 5 bases from V and 7 from J; bases not matched to a gene: 8. The CDR3 runs 14 residues. CDR3 coding DNA: TGTGCCAGCAGCCGAGGGGGACAGATCCAGCCCCAGCATTTT. As protein: CASSRGGQIQPQHF. The complete variable domain, with remaining parts taken from reference TRBV7-8 and TRBJ1-5, reads GAGVSQSPRYKVAKRGQDVALRCDPISGHVSLFWYQQALGQGPEFLTYFQNEAQLDKSGLPSDRFFAERPEGSVSTLKIQRTQQEDSAVYLCASSRGGQIQPQHFGDGTRLSIL.

The chain couples TRBV12-3 or TRBV12-4 to TRBJ1-1; 7 nucleotides agree with TRBD1. With V trimmed by 5 bases and J by 9 bases, 9 bases remained unmatched. The CDR3 has 13 amino acids. The CDR3, as DNA: TGTGCCAGCAGTAGAAATGACAGGGACCAAGCTTTCTTT. Translated, it gives CASSRNDRDQAFF.

This chain links TRBV5-1 with TRBJ2-7; weak D call: TRBD1 (6 bases). V dropped 0 bases and J dropped 5 bases, with 15 bases sitting between them. The CDR3 consists of 15 residues. CDR1 SGHRS and CDR2 YFSETQ come from the germline V gene. CDR3 in DNA: TGCGCCAGCAGCTTGGTTCTTGGCAGGACAGACGAGCAGTACTTC. As protein: CASSLVLGRTDEQYF. Complete variable domain (other parts from reference TRBV5-1 and TRBJ2-7): KAGVTQTPRYLIKTRGQQVTLSCSPISGHRSVSWYQQTPGQGLQFLFEYFSETQRNKGNFPGRFSGRQFSNSRSEMNVSTLELGDSALYLCASSLVLGRTDEQYFGPGTRLTVT.

The J gene is TRBJ2-1, the V gene TRBV11-3; the match to TRBD2 covers 13 bases. Trimming cost V 4 bases and J 10 bases; bases outside gene matches: 7. CDR1 is SGHNT and CDR2 is YENEEA in the germline V gene. This CDR3 spans 15 amino acids. This CDR3 is CASSSTSGGAWEQFF. Written as DNA, the CDR3 is TGTGCCAGCAGCTCTACTAGCGGGGGGGCATGGGAGCAGTTCTTC.

V usage is TRBV11-3 and J usage is TRBJ1-1; D not resolved. V lost 2 bases to trimming and J lost 4 bases, with 8 bases between them. This CDR3 spans 13 amino acids. Germline values: CDR1 SGHNT, CDR2 YENEEA. The CDR3 sequence: CASSLTGGTEAFF. The CDR3 DNA reads TGTGCCAGCAGCTTAACTGGCGGCACTGAAGCTTTCTTT.

The CDR3 DNA reads TGCGCCAGCAGCCAGCCTAGCGGGGGCCGTGCCGGGGAGCTGTTTTTT. Amino acids: CASSQPSGGRAGELFF. The chain carries TRBV4-1 and TRBJ2-2, with TRBD2 matching over 10 bases. This CDR3 spans 16 amino acids. J gave up 6 bases and V 3 bases, and 7 bases lay outside the gene matches. Germline V gene lookup returns CDR1 MGHRA and CDR2 YSYEKL.

The chain combines TRBV9 with TRBJ2-7, with TRBD1 identical over 9 bases. The CDR3 totals 16 residues. Trimming at V came to 0 bases and at J to 3 bases, leaving 7 bases not matched to a gene. Germline CDR1 and CDR2: SGDLS and YYNGEE. The CDR3 reads CASSVDLGTGYYEQYF. In DNA, the CDR3 is TGTGCCAGCAGCGTAGATCTCGGGACAGGGTACTACGAGCAGTACTTC.

In DNA form, the CDR3 reads TGTGCCACCGAGCAAGACAGGGAGTCTGAAGCTTTCTTT. It is translated as CATEQDRESEAFF. This sequence joins TRBV10-3 and TRBJ1-1; the match to TRBD1 covers 7 bases. The CDR3 extends over 13 amino acids. Trimming took 10 bases from V and 6 from J; bases not matched to a gene: 11. The germline CDR1 and CDR2 sequences are ENHRY and SYGVKD.